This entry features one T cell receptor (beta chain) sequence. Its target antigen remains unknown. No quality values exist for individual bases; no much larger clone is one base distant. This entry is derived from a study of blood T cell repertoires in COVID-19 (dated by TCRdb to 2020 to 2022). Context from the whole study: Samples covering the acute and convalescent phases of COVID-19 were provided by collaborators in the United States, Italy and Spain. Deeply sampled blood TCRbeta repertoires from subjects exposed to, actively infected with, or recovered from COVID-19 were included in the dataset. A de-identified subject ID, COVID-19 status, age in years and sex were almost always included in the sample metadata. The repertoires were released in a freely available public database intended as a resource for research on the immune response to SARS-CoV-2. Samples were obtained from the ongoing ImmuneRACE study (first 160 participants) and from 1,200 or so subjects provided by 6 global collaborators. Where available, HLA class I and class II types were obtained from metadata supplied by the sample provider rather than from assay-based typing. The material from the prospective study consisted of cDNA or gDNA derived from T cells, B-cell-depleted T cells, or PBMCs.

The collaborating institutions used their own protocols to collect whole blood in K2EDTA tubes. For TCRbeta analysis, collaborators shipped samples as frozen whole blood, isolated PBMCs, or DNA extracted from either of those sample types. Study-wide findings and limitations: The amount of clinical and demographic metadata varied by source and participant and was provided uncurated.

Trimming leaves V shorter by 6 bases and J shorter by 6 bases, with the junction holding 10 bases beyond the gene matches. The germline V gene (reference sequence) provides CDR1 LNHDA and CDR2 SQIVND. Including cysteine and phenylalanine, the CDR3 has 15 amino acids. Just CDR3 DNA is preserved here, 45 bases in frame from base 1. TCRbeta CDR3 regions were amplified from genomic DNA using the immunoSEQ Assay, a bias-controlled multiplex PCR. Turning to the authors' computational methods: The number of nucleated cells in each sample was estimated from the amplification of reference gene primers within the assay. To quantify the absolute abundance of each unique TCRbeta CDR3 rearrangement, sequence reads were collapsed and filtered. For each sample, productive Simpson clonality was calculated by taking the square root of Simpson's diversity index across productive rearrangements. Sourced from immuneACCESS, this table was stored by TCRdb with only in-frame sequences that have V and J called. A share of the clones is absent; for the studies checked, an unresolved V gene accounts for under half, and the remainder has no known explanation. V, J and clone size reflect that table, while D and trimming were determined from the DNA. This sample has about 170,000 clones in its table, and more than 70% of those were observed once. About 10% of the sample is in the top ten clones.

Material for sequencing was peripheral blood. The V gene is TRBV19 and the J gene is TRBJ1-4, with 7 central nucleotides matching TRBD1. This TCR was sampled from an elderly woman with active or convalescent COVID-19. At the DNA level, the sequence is TGTGCCAGTAGCGCACAGGGGCCAGGAGATGAAAAACTGTTTTTT. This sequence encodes CASSAQGPGDEKLFF.